The 31 T cell receptor gamma chains listed next were all sequenced from one sample in a study of gamma delta lymphoproliferative disorders and STAT genes. TCRdb reprocessed the multiplex PCR reads using CATT. The sample carries about 5,100 gamma-chain clones, over 7.5% recorded once. The receptor sequences were amplified from genomic DNA of peripheral blood mononuclear cells. The specimen sequenced was blood. The origin of the receptors is a human donor in good health.

This clone qualifies as medium-sized (0.01 to 0.1%). The CDR3 here is CATWDRRGSYYKKLF. Here the CDR3 DNA reads TGTGCCACCTGGGATAGGCGGGGGAGCTATTATAAGAAACTCTTT. The chain joins TRGV8 to TRGJ1 or TRGJ2. TCRdb leaves out the J gene; it was filled in here by matching the DNA to germline. The CDR3 runs to 15 residues. V shed 0 bases, J shed 4 bases, and the junction held 9 bases outside the gene matches. CDR1 and CDR2 (germline): VENAVY, YDSYNSRV.

This clone was seen a few times. TCRdb shows a much larger clone's protein in place of this DNA's translation, and the two differ at residue 6, likely through a read error; the protein shown is translated from the DNA. This sequence joins TRGV8 and TRGJP2. No J segment appears in TCRdb, so it was assigned here by matching the sequence to germline. J was trimmed by 4 bases and V by 2 bases; bases with no gene match: 1. Looked up from germline, CDR1 is VENAVY and CDR2 is YDSYNSRV. There are 13 residues in the CDR3. The CDR3 nucleotides are TGTGCCACCTGGGATATTAGTGATTGGATCAAGACGTTT. Protein sequence: CATWDISDWIKTF.

In its sample, this clone ranks as medium-sized. This sample also contains other DNA sequences that code for the same CDR3. The rearrangement links TRGV9 to TRGJP. TCRdb supplies no J gene; here it was assigned by aligning the nucleotide sequence to germline. After removal of 2 bases from V and 4 bases from J, the junction contained 2 bases not matched to a gene. Germline-derived CDR1 and CDR2 are GITISATS and ISYDGTV (reference sequence). The CDR3 loop spans 16 amino acids. DNA of the CDR3: TGTGCCTTGTGGGAGGCACAAGAGTTGGGCAAAAAAATCAAGGTATTT. Its protein is CALWEAQELGKKIKVF.

This clone is labeled as medium-sized (0.01 to 0.1%). Other DNA variants within this sample encode the same CDR3. The V and J genes are TRGV4 and TRGJ1 or TRGJ2. Here the J gene was assigned by germline matching of the DNA, as TCRdb has none. This CDR3 region has 13 residues. Germline V gene lookup returns CDR1 EGSTGY and CDR2 YDSYTSSV. With V trimmed by 1 base and J by 2 bases, 2 bases remained unmatched. The CDR3 loop reads CATWDGDYYKKLF. As DNA, the CDR3 is TGTGCCACCTGGGATGGAGATTATTATAAGAAACTCTTT.

Notes on this clone: Relative to the germline gene, one junction end is altered; a read error may explain this. This sequence joins TRGV10 and TRGJ1 or TRGJ2. Here the J gene was assigned by germline matching of the DNA, as TCRdb has none. TRGV10 is an ORF, with its function uncertain. This CDR3 comprises 12 residues. The CDR3 is CAALTPYYKKLF. The CDR3, as DNA: TGCGCGGCCCTGACCCCTTATTATAAGAAACTCTTT.

By frequency in the sample, this clone is medium-sized (0.01 to 0.1%). The V and J genes are TRGV2 and TRGJP1. As TCRdb names no J gene, one was assigned here on the basis of a DNA match to germline. Germline V gives CDR1 EGSNGY, CDR2 YDSYNSKV. This CDR3 has 18 residues. The ends lost 0 bases at V and 0 bases at J; junction bases unmatched: 10. The CDR3 loop reads CATWDGRARYTTGWFKIF. In DNA form, the CDR3 reads TGTGCCACCTGGGACGGGCGGGCGAGGTATACCACTGGTTGGTTCAAGATATTT.

Within the sample, this clone is medium-sized. V and J are TRGV2 and TRGJ1 or TRGJ2. Because TCRdb records no J gene, it was assigned here through a match of the DNA to germline. V lost 0 bases, J lost 2 bases, and 7 bases stayed unmatched. This CDR3 has 15 residues. Germline CDR1 is EGSNGY and CDR2 is YDSYNSKV. CDR3 coding DNA: TGTGCCACCTGGGACGGGAGGGGCCATTATTATAAGAAACTCTTT. Translating it yields CATWDGRGHYYKKLF.

This clone is medium-sized. This sample includes further DNA sequences coding for the same CDR3. The CDR3 protein is CATWDGKKLF. As DNA, the CDR3 is TGTGCCACCTGGGACGGAAAGAAACTCTTT. The gene calls are TRGV2 and TRGJ1 or TRGJ2. Assignment of the J gene here rests on matching the DNA to germline, because TCRdb gives none. The CDR3 is 10 residues long. J lost 10 bases, V lost 1 base, and 1 base had no gene match. Germline loops: CDR1 EGSNGY, CDR2 YDSYNSKV.

This clone counts as medium-sized. The same CDR3 arises from other DNA sequences in this sample as well. CDR3 nucleotide sequence: TGTGCCACCTGGGATGGGCTTTATTATAAGAAACTCTTT. Translation gives CATWDGLYYKKLF. The chain couples TRGV4 to TRGJ1 or TRGJ2. The J gene is absent in TCRdb and was assigned here via DNA matching to germline. V shed 0 bases, J shed 3 bases, and the junction held 2 bases outside the gene matches. The CDR3 contains 13 residues. The germline V gene has CDR1 EGSTGY and CDR2 YDSYTSSV.

This clone was seen ten or more times. This chain uses TRGV4 with TRGJ1 or TRGJ2. The J gene is not listed in TCRdb, so it was assigned here from a DNA match to germline. The CDR3 is made up of 12 amino acids. From germline, CDR1 is EGSTGY and CDR2 YDSYTSSV. V was pared by 8 bases and J by 5 bases, with 9 bases of the junction left unmatched. The CDR3 reads CATFQPDYKKLF. As DNA, the CDR3 is TGTGCCACCTTTCAACCCGATTATAAGAAACTCTTT.

This clone counts as medium-sized. The gene calls are TRGV8 and TRGJP2. The J gene, absent from TCRdb, was called here by matching the DNA to germline. CDR3 length: 13 amino acids. Germline V gives CDR1 VENAVY, CDR2 YDSYNSRV. The junction had 4 bases not matched to a gene; V was cut back by 4 bases and J by 5 bases. The CDR3: CATWEGSDWIKTF. In DNA, the CDR3 is TGTGCCACCTGGGAGGGGAGTGATTGGATCAAGACGTTT.

This clone appeared a few times. The chain employs TRGV4 and TRGJ1 or TRGJ2. In the absence of a J gene in TCRdb, the DNA was matched to germline to assign it here. From germline, CDR1 is EGSTGY and CDR2 YDSYTSSV. V was pared by 12 bases and J by 0 bases, with 5 bases of the junction left unmatched. This CDR3 is 11 amino acids long. DNA of the CDR3: TGTGCCGGACGGAATTATTATAAGAAACTCTTT. This translates into CAGRNYYKKLF.

This clone is medium-sized. The J gene is TRGJ1 or TRGJ2, the V gene TRGV10. TCRdb is silent on the J gene; assignment here came from matching the DNA to germline. TRGV10 is designated an ORF whose function remains uncertain. Trimming removed 8 bases from V and 5 bases from J; junction bases left unmatched: 10. The CDR3 has 13 residues. CDR3 region: CAAWDMGNYKKLF. DNA of the CDR3: TGTGCTGCGTGGGATATGGGGAATTATAAGAAACTCTTT.

In this sample, this clone turned up many times. The genes are TRGV9 and TRGJ1 or TRGJ2. No J segment appears in TCRdb, so it was assigned here by matching the sequence to germline. The CDR3 runs 14 residues. Trimming removed 0 bases from V and 2 bases from J; junction bases left unmatched: 4. In germline, CDR1 is GITISATS, CDR2 ISYDGTV (reference sequence). The CDR3 sequence: CALWEVTYYYKKLF. In nucleotides, the CDR3 is TGTGCCTTGTGGGAGGTGACTTATTATTATAAGAAACTCTTT.

In its sample, this clone is medium-sized. No DNA is shown, since the ends of the CDR3 on it are uncertain; the CDR3 is the one TCRdb lists. The J segment was not called; the V segment is TRGV11. TRGV11 falls under the ORF class, with uncertain function. The CDR3 extends over 16 residues, inclusive of both ends. CDR3 sequence: CTTVPAGLGTDYKKLF.

By share of the sample, this clone is medium-sized (0.01 to 0.1%). The same CDR3 arises from other DNA sequences in this sample as well. The rearrangement links TRGV8 to TRGJ1 or TRGJ2. The J gene is not listed in TCRdb, so it was assigned here from a DNA match to germline. The germline V gene encodes CDR1 VENAVY and CDR2 YDSYNSRV. This CDR3 has 13 amino acids. V was clipped by 2 bases and J by 0 bases; unmatched bases: 1. The CDR3 nucleotides are TGTGCCACCTGGGATAAGAATTATTATAAGAAACTCTTT. Protein: CATWDKNYYKKLF.

In its sample, this clone is medium-sized. The chain carries TRGV4 and TRGJ1 or TRGJ2. TCRdb supplies no J gene; here it was assigned by aligning the nucleotide sequence to germline. Trimming cost V 12 bases and J 6 bases; bases outside gene matches: 11. The germline V gene has CDR1 EGSTGY and CDR2 YDSYTSSV. This CDR3 is 11 amino acids long. In DNA, the CDR3 is TGTGCCCCCCCTCTCTGTTATAAGAAACTCTTT. It is translated as CAPPLCYKKLF.

This clone is termed medium-sized. V is TRGV2 and J is TRGJP1. Matching the DNA to germline supplied the J gene, which TCRdb does not give. CDR1 and CDR2 (germline): EGSNGY, YDSYNSKV. The CDR3 extends over 15 amino acids. After removal of 1 base from V and 7 bases from J, the junction contained 9 bases not matched to a gene. The chain's CDR3 is CATWDGSLGGWFKIF. CDR3 DNA sequence: TGTGCCACCTGGGACGGTTCATTGGGTGGTTGGTTCAAGATATTT.

Comments on this clone: It is unclear where the CDR3 begins or ends on the DNA, so no DNA is shown, and the CDR3 is as TCRdb lists it. TRGV8 is the V gene, and the J gene was not called. Germline V gene sequence: CDR1 VENAVY, CDR2 YDSYNSRV. The CDR3 has 20 amino acids, counting both end residues. The CDR3 sequence is CATWDRPTIIRNSLAVEQHF.

By its share, this clone is medium-sized. J is TRGJ1 or TRGJ2 and V is TRGV4. The J gene, not given by TCRdb, was assigned here from a germline match of the nucleotide sequence. V was pared by 2 bases and J by 2 bases, with 3 bases of the junction left unmatched. The CDR3 loop spans 13 amino acids. Per the germline V gene, CDR1 is EGSTGY and CDR2 is YDSYTSSV. CDR3 DNA sequence: TGTGCCACCTGGGATGTGTATTATTATAAGAAACTCTTT. This codes for CATWDVYYYKKLF.

This clone has a count of ten or more. The chain couples TRGV8 to TRGJ1 or TRGJ2. Assignment of the J gene here rests on matching the DNA to germline, because TCRdb gives none. The CDR3 sequence is 11 residues long. V gave up 0 bases and J gave up 9 bases; unmatched junction bases: 2. Germline V gives CDR1 VENAVY, CDR2 YDSYNSRV. The DNA for the CDR3 is TGTGCCACCTGGGATAGGCCTAAGAAACTCTTT. It translates to CATWDRPKKLF.

This clone counts as medium-sized (0.01 to 0.1%). This chain joins TRGV10 and TRGJ1 or TRGJ2. TCRdb leaves out the J gene; it was filled in here by matching the DNA to germline. TRGV10 is placed among ORFs of uncertain function. There are 13 residues in the CDR3. Trimming cost V 12 bases and J 2 bases; bases outside gene matches: 11. The CDR3, as DNA: TGTGCTGCTTCTTGGCCTTATTATTATAAGAAACTCTTT. Translation: CAASWPYYYKKLF.

The chain has TRGV2 and TRGJP2. As TCRdb names no J gene, one was assigned here on the basis of a DNA match to germline. Germline V CDR1 and CDR2: EGSNGY, YDSYNSKV. The CDR3 totals 13 residues. Trimming removed 0 bases from V and 12 bases from J; junction bases left unmatched: 7. The CDR3 DNA reads TGTGCCACCTGGGACGGGCCAAAGGGGATCAAGACGTTT. This translates into CATWDGPKGIKTF.

This clone is categorized as medium-sized (0.01 to 0.1%). The genes are TRGV2 and TRGJ1 or TRGJ2. TCRdb is silent on the J gene; assignment here came from matching the DNA to germline. Germline CDR1 reads EGSNGY; CDR2 reads YDSYNSKV. V lost 0 bases to trimming and J lost 5 bases; unmatched junction nucleotides: 4. This CDR3 is built from 13 residues. CDR3 amino acids: CATWDGMNYKKLF. The CDR3 DNA follows: TGTGCCACCTGGGACGGGATGAATTATAAGAAACTCTTT.

This clone qualifies as medium-sized (0.01 to 0.1%). The rearrangement links TRGV2 to TRGJ1 or TRGJ2. The J gene is absent in TCRdb and was assigned here via DNA matching to germline. The germline V gene encodes CDR1 EGSNGY and CDR2 YDSYNSKV. CDR3 length equals 12 residues. V shed 1 base and J 5 bases; nucleotides not matched to a gene: 2. CDR3 in DNA: TGTGCCACCTGGGACGGAGATTATAAGAAACTCTTT. Residues: CATWDGDYKKLF.

This clone has just a few counts. This probably arose from a read error, given a far larger clone one base away. This sample includes further DNA sequences coding for the same CDR3. The chain has TRGV10 and TRGJP1. TCRdb carries no J gene annotation; the J gene was assigned here by matching the DNA with germline. TRGV10 is marked as an open reading frame, function uncertain. The CDR3 has 17 amino acids. In nucleotides, the CDR3 is TGCGCTGCGTGGGAGCCACCGACGGGTGACACTGGTTGGTTCAAGATATTT. This gives the protein CAAWEPPTGDTGWFKIF.

This clone is termed medium-sized. The rearrangement links TRGV8 to TRGJ1 or TRGJ2. The J gene is absent in TCRdb and was assigned here via DNA matching to germline. J gave up 0 bases and V 0 bases, and 2 bases lay outside the gene matches. Germline CDR1 VENAVY, CDR2 YDSYNSRV. The CDR3 has 14 amino acids. CDR3: CATWDRPNYYKKLF. In DNA form, the CDR3 reads TGTGCCACCTGGGATAGGCCGAATTATTATAAGAAACTCTTT.

This clone is termed medium-sized (0.01 to 0.1%). In the same sample, other DNA sequences code for this CDR3. The V call is TRGV5, the J call TRGJ1 or TRGJ2. TCRdb supplies no J gene; here it was assigned by aligning the nucleotide sequence to germline. Germline values: CDR1 VINAFY, CDR2 YDVSNSKD. The CDR3 runs to 13 residues. Unmatched junction bases numbered 4, after V lost 0 bases and J lost 5 bases. DNA for the CDR3: TGTGCCACCTGGGACAGGCCAGATTATAAGAAACTCTTT. The encoded protein is CATWDRPDYKKLF.

By sample fraction, this clone is medium-sized. The chain recombines TRGV2 with TRGJ1 or TRGJ2. The J gene is absent in TCRdb and was assigned here via DNA matching to germline. The J segment lost 5 bases and the V segment lost 5 bases, leaving 21 bases of the junction unmatched. Germline-derived CDR1 and CDR2 are EGSNGY and YDSYNSKV. The CDR3 has 17 amino acids. CDR3: CATWASKTSGNNYKKLF. For the CDR3, the DNA is TGTGCCACCTGGGCCTCCAAAACATCGGGAAATAATTATAAGAAACTCTTT.

This clone rates as medium-sized (0.01 to 0.1%). The rearrangement joins TRGV10 to TRGJ1 or TRGJ2. No J gene was available from TCRdb, and it was assigned here by a germline match of the DNA. TRGV10 is sorted into the ORF group, with uncertain function. Germline trimming cut 8 bases from V and 3 bases from J; bases unmatched to any gene: 8. This CDR3 contains 13 residues. The CDR3 DNA reads TGTGCTGCGTGGGATGGGGTTTATTATAAGAAACTCTTT. This codes for CAAWDGVYYKKLF.

This clone ranks as medium-sized. The chain employs TRGV8 and TRGJ1 or TRGJ2. The J gene, missing from TCRdb, was assigned here through DNA to germline matching. The germline gives CDR1 VENAVY, CDR2 YDSYNSRV. J lost 3 bases, V lost 9 bases, and 8 bases had no gene match. CDR3 length: 12 amino acids. The CDR3 protein is CATPRSYYKKLF. The CDR3 bases are TGTGCCACCCCACGATCTTATTATAAGAAACTCTTT.